This T cell receptor (beta chain) was identified in a study of tumor-infiltrating lymphocytes in primary liver carcinoma. Study-wide background: Productive TCRbeta reads per sample were roughly 3.5 to 7.13 million, not differing by tissue.

Unsorted bulk tissue, about 19-32 mg of it, served as the source for co-extraction of RNA and DNA. The investigators made TCR beta cDNA from 500 ng total RNA, using a constant-region primer. Generation of the TCR beta libraries relied on three nested multiplex PCR rounds using slightly modified ARM-PCR. Use of TRBV1-TRBV30 forward primers with a C-beta reverse primer characterized the first two PCR rounds, which lasted ten to eleven cycles each. MiXCR was run by TCRdb on the multiplex PCR reads, yielding one entry per CDR3 protein. The sample lists approximately 73,000 distinct CDR3 sequences, 71% seen once, with approximately 14% in the top ten. With respect to this clonotype: The antigen is undetermined.

V was clipped by 3 bases and J by 4 bases; unmatched bases: 7. In germline, CDR1 is LNHDA, CDR2 SQIVND (reference sequence). The CDR3 has 15 residues. Study findings and constraints: A fraction of only about 7.5-24% of top clones appeared in all five tumor regions.

V usage is TRBV19 and J usage is TRBJ1-1; the match to TRBD1 covers 8 bases. The TCR sequence derives from an older woman with primary liver carcinoma and hepatitis B virus infection. The source material was liver tumor tissue from sampling region 4. Noted subset: tumor region T4, right-lateral pole. In nucleotides, the CDR3 is TGTGCCAGTAGTATCCACGGGACAGGCCTCACTGAAGCTTTCTTT. It is translated as CASSIHGTGLTEAFF.